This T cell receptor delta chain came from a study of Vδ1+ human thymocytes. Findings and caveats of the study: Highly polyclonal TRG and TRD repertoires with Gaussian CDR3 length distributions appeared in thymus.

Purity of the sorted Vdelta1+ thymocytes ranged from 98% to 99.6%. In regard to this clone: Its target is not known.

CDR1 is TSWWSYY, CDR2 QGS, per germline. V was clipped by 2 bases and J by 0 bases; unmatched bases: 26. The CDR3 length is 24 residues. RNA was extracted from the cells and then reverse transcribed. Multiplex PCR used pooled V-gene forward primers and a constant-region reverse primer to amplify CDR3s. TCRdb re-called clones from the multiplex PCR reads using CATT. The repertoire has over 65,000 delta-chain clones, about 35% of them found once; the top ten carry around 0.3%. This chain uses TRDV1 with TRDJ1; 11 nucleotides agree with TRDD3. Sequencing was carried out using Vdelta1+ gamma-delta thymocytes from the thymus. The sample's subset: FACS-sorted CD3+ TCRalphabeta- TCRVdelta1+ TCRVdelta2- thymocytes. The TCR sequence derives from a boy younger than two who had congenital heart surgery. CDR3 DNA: TGTGCTCTTGGGGAAGGAGTATCATTTGACTGGGGGATAGAAAACGGGCTGTACACCGATAAACTCATCTTT. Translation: CALGEGVSFDWGIENGLYTDKLIF.